This is a list of T cell receptor beta chains from one sample in a study of CD8+CD57+ T cells in acquired aplastic anemia. Via MiXCR, TCRdb re-called the reads, giving one row per CDR3 protein. Among more than 150,000 distinct CDR3 sequences listed, around 65% were seen once. What was sequenced was sorted CD4+, CD8+, or CD8+CD57+ T cells (not recorded which) from PBMCs. These receptors were taken from a human donor with severe aplastic anemia or a healthy control (not recorded which). Both conserved end residues are part of each CDR3. Each record gives: V gene, clone size, D gene, J gene, CDR3 DNA, CDR3 protein. D genes are given only for firm matches. Clone size is shown for a subset of rows, as once, few, many or a class of expanded clone.

>TRBV20-1|-|-|TRBJ2-3
TGCAGTGCTAGAGATGCTGGACAAGGAGATACGCAGTATTTT
CSARDAGQGDTQYF
>TRBV12-3/TRBV12-4|-|-|TRBJ1-1
TGTGCCAGCAGCATTACTCTAGCGGGGGAAGCTTTCTTT
CASSITLAGEAFF
>TRBV15|-|TRBD2|TRBJ2-2
TGTGCCACCAGCAGTACCACTAGCGGGATAAACACCGGGGAGCTGTTTTTT
CATSSTTSGINTGELFF
>TRBV13|-|-|TRBJ2-7
TGTGCCAGCAGCTATCCTCCGGGATCCTACGAGCAGTACTTC
CASSYPPGSYEQYF
>TRBV29-1|-|-|TRBJ1-1
TGCAGCGTTCGAGAGAACACTGAAGCTTTCTTT
CSVRENTEAFF
>TRBV10-3|-|TRBD2|TRBJ2-7
TGTGCCACAAGGGGACTAGCGGGACGGGGCTACGAGCAGTACTTC
CATRGLAGRGYEQYF
>TRBV7-3|-|-|TRBJ2-5
TGTGCCAGCAGCCCCACGCAGGGAGTAAAGACCCAGTACTTC
CASSPTQGVKTQYF
>TRBV15|-|-|TRBJ1-4
TGTGCCACCAGGGCGGGGGGTTCTGTAATGGTTTTGGATGAAAAACTGTTTTTT
CATRAGGSVMVLDEKLFF
>TRBV11-3|few|-|TRBJ2-3
TGTGCCAGCAGCCCCTTTAGGGATACGCAGTATTTT
CASSPFRDTQYF
>TRBV4-1|many|-|TRBJ2-5
TGCGCCAGCAGCCAAGAAACGTTCGAGACCGGGGAGACCCAGTACTTC
CASSQETFETGETQYF
>TRBV20-1|few|-|TRBJ2-3
TGCAGTGCTAGCAGACAAGGGGAACAGGCAGGTACGCAGTATTTT
CSASRQGEQAGTQYF
>TRBV9|-|TRBD2|TRBJ2-3
TGTGCCAGCAGCCCCCGGGTAGCGGGGGGGGTCGCAGATACGCAGTATTTT
CASSPRVAGGVADTQYF
>TRBV29-1|-|-|TRBJ1-1
TGCAGCGCTCGGACGGGGGCCCTGAACACTGAAGCTTTCTTT
CSARTGALNTEAFF
>TRBV5-4|once|-|TRBJ2-2
TGTGCCAGCAGCTCGAGGAGGGACACCGGGGAGCTGTTTTTT
CASSSRRDTGELFF
>TRBV2|-|-|TRBJ1-1
TGTGCCAGCAGGGTAGGAGTCCAGTATCCTGAAGCTTTCTTT
CASRVGVQYPEAFF
>TRBV7-2|-|-|TRBJ1-6
TGTGCCAGCAGCCTTGACCTTTGGCCCCTCCACTTT
CASSLDLWPLHF
>TRBV2|-|TRBD2|TRBJ2-1
TGTGCCAGCAGGCCCGGGACTACTCCCTACAATGAGCAGTTCTTC
CASRPGTTPYNEQFF
>TRBV7-2|few|-|TRBJ2-7
TGTGCCAGCAGCCTGGACTTTGACGAGCAGTACTTC
CASSLDFDEQYF
>TRBV12-3/TRBV12-4|-|TRBD1|TRBJ2-3
TGTGCCAGCAGTCCGGACAGGGTGGGCACAGATACGCAGTATTTT
CASSPDRVGTDTQYF
>TRBV5-1|-|TRBD1|TRBJ1-1
TGCGCCAGCAGCTATAACCCCGGGACAGGGGCGTACACTGAAGCTTTCTTT
CASSYNPGTGAYTEAFF
>TRBV24-1|-|TRBD1|TRBJ1-2
TGTGCCACCAGTGACATCGGACAGGGCGGCTATGGCTACACCTTC
CATSDIGQGGYGYTF
>TRBV24-1|-|-|TRBJ2-1
TGTGCCACCAGTGAAAAGACTAGCTCCTACAATGAGCAGTTCTTC
CATSEKTSSYNEQFF
>TRBV20-1|-|TRBD2|TRBJ2-7
TGCAGTGCCTTTCAAGGTACGCGGGGGAGCTCCTACGAGCAGTACTTC
CSAFQGTRGSSYEQYF
>TRBV12-3/TRBV12-4|many|-|TRBJ2-1
TGTGCCAGTAACCGGGGGTACAATGAGCAGTTCTTC
CASNRGYNEQFF
>TRBV10-3|-|TRBD2|TRBJ2-7
TGTGCCAGCATGCGGGGGTTAGGCTCCTACGAGCAGTACTTC
CASMRGLGSYEQYF
>TRBV27|many|TRBD1|TRBJ1-2
TGTGCCAGCAGTTTGGACAGGGGCCACTATGGCTACACCTTC
CASSLDRGHYGYTF
>TRBV20-1|-|-|TRBJ2-1
TGCAGTGCTAGATCGACCCAGGGCTCGAGCTCCTACAATGAGCAGTTCTTC
CSARSTQGSSSYNEQFF
>TRBV9|-|TRBD1|TRBJ1-1
TGTGCCAGCAGTACTCTGGGACAGGGAAGAGGGACTGAAGCTTTCTTT
CASSTLGQGRGTEAFF
>TRBV7-9|few|TRBD1|TRBJ1-2
TGTGCCAGCAGCGCGACAGGGGACTATGGCTACACCTTC
CASSATGDYGYTF
>TRBV12-3/TRBV12-4|medium-sized|TRBD1|TRBJ1-3
TGTGCCAGCAGGACCACCGGGACAGGGGGCAAAAACACCATATATTTT
CASRTTGTGGKNTIYF
>TRBV5-1|many|TRBD1|TRBJ2-7
TGCGCCAGCAGCTTCGGGACAGGGGACGAGCAGTACTTC
CASSFGTGDEQYF
>TRBV20-1|-|-|TRBJ1-1
TGCAGTGCTAGAGAATTTCAGGGGAGCGGCACTGAAGCCTTCTTT
CSAREFQGSGTEAFF
>TRBV2|-|-|TRBJ1-1
TGTGCCAGCAGTGAAGCCTGGGGAGCTTTCTTT
CASSEAWGAFF
>TRBV7-2|-|-|TRBJ2-7
TGTGCCAGCAGGTTAACAGGGCTAGCCTACGAGCAGTACTTC
CASRLTGLAYEQYF
>TRBV20-1|few|-|TRBJ1-2
TGCAGTGCTAGACGGGACAACTATGGCTACACCTTC
CSARRDNYGYTF
>TRBV19|many|-|TRBJ2-7
TGTGCCAGTTCCGGGGATGAATACGAGCAGTACTTC
CASSGDEYEQYF
>TRBV7-2|-|-|TRBJ1-2
TGTGCCAGCAGCTTAGGCCCGACTTCGAACTATGGCTACACCTTC
CASSLGPTSNYGYTF
>TRBV28|-|TRBD2|TRBJ2-7
TGTGCCAGCAGTTTGCTAGCGGGCTCCTACGAGCGGTACTTC
CASSLLAGSYERYF
>TRBV7-8|many|-|TRBJ1-5
TGTGCCAGCAGCCCCCCAGGTTTGGGCCCCCAGCCCCAGCATTTT
CASSPPGLGPQPQHF
>TRBV5-1|-|-|TRBJ2-7
TGCGCCAGCAGAGTGGGGGGCGTCGAGCAGTACTTC
CASRVGGVEQYF
>TRBV7-8|few|TRBD2|TRBJ2-3
TGTGCCAGCAGCCCTCTAGCGGGAGGTAGCACAGATACGCAGTATTTT
CASSPLAGGSTDTQYF
>TRBV7-2|-|-|TRBJ2-1
TGTGCCAGCAGGGGGGGCAGGATCTACAATGAGCAGTTCTTC
CASRGGRIYNEQFF
>TRBV7-2|-|TRBD1|TRBJ2-6
TGTGCCAGCAGCTTAGCCCTTGGGACAGGGTATTTTGGGGCCAACGTCCTGACTTTC
CASSLALGTGYFGANVLTF
>TRBV6-5|-|TRBD2|TRBJ2-2
TGTGCCAGTCGAAGTCATAGCGGGGCGGGCACCGGGGAGCTGTTTTTT
CASRSHSGAGTGELFF
>TRBV7-2|-|-|TRBJ2-7
TGTGCCAGCAGCTTAGACCCCAGACCCTCCTACGAGCAGTACTTC
CASSLDPRPSYEQYF
>TRBV7-3|few|TRBD1|TRBJ1-1
TGTGCCAGCAGCTCGACGACAGGGGGCGAAGCTTTCTTT
CASSSTTGGEAFF
>TRBV7-6|many|-|TRBJ2-7
TGTGCCAGCAGCTTAGGGGCAGGTCCCCCCCACGAGCAGTACTTC
CASSLGAGPPHEQYF
>TRBV20-1|-|TRBD1|TRBJ1-1
TGCAGTGCTAGAGATCTAGGGGGCGGCTTCGTGAACACTGAAGCTTTCTTT
CSARDLGGGFVNTEAFF
>TRBV12-3/TRBV12-4|-|-|TRBJ2-2
TGTGCCAGCAGCCCCATTGGACGGACGAACACCGGGGAGCTGTTTTTT
CASSPIGRTNTGELFF
>TRBV19|-|TRBD1|TRBJ1-6
TGTGCCAGTAGTCCACGGACAGGGGGACGTTCACCCCTCCACTTT
CASSPRTGGRSPLHF
>TRBV15|-|TRBD1|TRBJ1-6
TGTGCCACCAGCGGGGGACAGGAGTATTCACCCCTCCACTTT
CATSGGQEYSPLHF
>TRBV19|once|-|TRBJ1-1
TGTGCCAGTAGTATTAGGCAGCTGAACACTGAAGCTTTCTTT
CASSIRQLNTEAFF
>TRBV10-2|-|TRBD2|TRBJ2-7
TGCGTCAGCAGTGAGTCGGGGACTAGCGGGGCCTACGAGCAGTACTTC
CVSSESGTSGAYEQYF
>TRBV24-1|few|-|TRBJ1-5
TGTGCCACCAGTGATTACAGGGTCGATCAGCCCCAGCATTTT
CATSDYRVDQPQHF
>TRBV7-2|-|TRBD2|TRBJ2-7
TGTGCCAGCAGCTTAAGTGGCGGGAGCGGATTGAGCGAGCAGTACTTC
CASSLSGGSGLSEQYF
>TRBV20-1|-|-|TRBJ1-1
TGCAGTGCCCACGACGGGGTTGAAGCTTTCTTT
CSAHDGVEAFF
>TRBV2|-|TRBD2|TRBJ2-1
TGTGCCAGCAGTGTCGAGACTAGCGGGGAGAACAATGAGCAGTTCTTC
CASSVETSGENNEQFF
>TRBV10-3|once|-|TRBJ1-1
TGTGCCATCAGTGAACAGACGGGGACTGAAGCTTTCTTT
CAISEQTGTEAFF
>TRBV4-1|-|TRBD2|TRBJ2-7
TGTGCCAGCAGCCAAAAACAACAGAGACTAGCGGGTCACGAGCAGTACTTC
CASSQKQQRLAGHEQYF